Given below is one TCR beta chain in context. This clone was recorded once. Its specific antigen is unknown. No clone much larger than this one lies a single base away; base qualities are absent. Library generation was performed with the immunoSEQ multiplex PCR assay. For most patients, genomic DNA was isolated with the Qiagen DNeasy Blood and Tissue Kit and sent frozen to Adaptive Biotechnologies for TCR sequencing. Adaptive Biotechnologies carried out high-throughput TCR-beta CDR3 sequencing of genomic DNA for most patients. The original methods were these. Adaptive's ImmunoSEQ software was the source of the TCR sequencing data for roughly 19 patients, while a few other patients were processed with MiXCR and VDJtools. CD4 versus CD8 sorting errors were corrected by removing sequences found in both subsets at a frequency ratio below 5:1. Because the origin of CDR3 nucleotide sequences shared between donor and recipient could not be assigned, those sequences were removed. To be classed as alloreactive, a clone needed at least 2-fold expansion over unstimulated cells and a minimum CFSE-low frequency of 0.002% (template counts) or 0.001% (read counts). Mappable clones were those detected in sequenced pre-transplant spleen, lymph node, or MLR CFSE-low populations of the donor or recipient. Cumulative frequency of alloreactive clones was calculated as a percentage of all sequences weighted by copy number. Drawn from immuneACCESS, this table holds only the in-frame rearrangements with V and J called that TCRdb kept. Clones are partly lost; checked studies trace under half to an unresolved V gene and leave the rest unexplained. V and J calls and clone size are copied from that table; D and trimming were computed from the DNA. The sample records 70,000 to 100,000 clones, less than 90% of which are singletons. Approximately 0.35% of the sample comes from the top ten.

What the time point label conveys for this sample: cells obtained before transplantation from donor or recipient. CD3+CD4+ and CD3+CD8+ populations were FACS-sorted from unstimulated pre-transplant donor and recipient cells taken from spleen or lymph nodes. The germline ends are 15 bases apart after V is trimmed by 0 bases and J by 3 bases. According to the germline V gene, CDR1 reads SGDLS and CDR2 reads YYNGEE. The CDR3 measures 16 amino acids from cysteine to phenylalanine. CDR3 DNA is the only sequence kept; it has 48 bases, read in frame from the first base. This sample was taken from a study of graft-versus-host responses after intestinal transplantation (dated by TCRdb to the early 2020s). Study-wide context: The transplants that recipients got were multivisceral, liver-intestinal, or isolated intestinal. Every recipient was given anti-thymocyte globulin induction, followed by about three years of maintenance tacrolimus and steroids. Graft-versus-host and host-versus-graft alloreactive T cell clones were tracked in the graft, circulation and bone marrow after intestinal transplantation using bulk TCR-beta CDR3 sequencing. To identify alloreactive clones, pre-transplant mixed lymphocyte reaction products were sequenced and compared with unstimulated pre-transplant donor and recipient T cells. A cohort of 24 intestinal transplant recipients, including one retransplant, was enrolled, and a few patients lacking pretransplant specimens were excluded. Donor T cell macrochimerism was defined as a peak of at least 4% donor T cells among recipient peripheral blood mononuclear cells. Samples from three later patients were sequenced in-house on an Illumina MiSeq with MiXCR processing rather than by the commercial service.

General study outcomes and caveats: The relatively low number and heterogeneity of intestinal transplant patients limited the conclusions. Patients with donor T cell macrochimerism had high GvH to HvG T cell clonal ratios in their allografts. GvH clones were found in recipient bone marrow, and some of the GvH clones appeared earlier in ileal mucosa or blood, which is consistent with an intestinal mucosal origin. Early after transplant, declines in HvG clones were associated with peak levels of circulating GvH clones.

The specimen was unstimulated CD4+ T cells sorted from spleen or lymph node cells, collected before intestinal transplant. Recombination linked TRBV9 to TRBJ1-2; the D region possibly corresponds to TRBD1 (5 bases align). The sequence was obtained from a human donor who received an intestinal transplant. The sequence in DNA is TGTGCCAGCAGCGTAGGGTTCAGGGAGGGAGACTATGGCTACACCTTC. The encoded protein is CASSVGFREGDYGYTF.